This passage covers 16 T cell receptor beta chains from one sample sequenced in a study of blood T cell repertoires in COVID-19. The method was immunoSEQ multiplex PCR; TCRdb's version includes in-frame clones alone and lacks a portion of them. The sample carries 200,000 to 300,000 clones, 85% recorded once. The sample comprised peripheral blood. These TCRs come from a woman aged 60-70 years with active or convalescent COVID-19.

The chain has TRBV20-1 and TRBJ1-1; D remains unclear. The V gene's germline CDR1 is DFQATT and CDR2 SNEGSKA (reference sequence). The CDR3 spans 11 residues. The V end was cut by 3 bases, the J end by 3 bases, with 5 bases between. The CDR3 region has the DNA TGCAGTGCTAGCTTCTACACTGAAGCTTTCTTT. Its protein product is CSASFYTEAFF.

This clone was seen a single time. The chain's CDR3 is CASKGLAYEQYF. The CDR3 nucleotides read TGTGCCAGCAAGGGGCTTGCCTACGAGCAGTACTTC. The V gene is TRBV2, the J gene TRBJ2-7; possible D gene TRBD1, 5 bases. Trimming stripped 7 bases from V and 2 bases from J, with 9 bases between. The CDR3 contains 12 residues. Germline V CDR1 and CDR2: SNHLY, FYNNEI.

The chain couples TRBV19 to TRBJ2-5; 7 nucleotides match TRBD1. With V trimmed by 1 base and J by 1 base, 9 bases remained unmatched. CDR1 is LNHDA and CDR2 is SQIVND in the germline V gene (reference sequence). This CDR3 region has 17 residues. The CDR3: CASSIAVNRGLQETQYF. The CDR3, as DNA: TGTGCCAGTAGTATAGCGGTTAACAGGGGCCTCCAAGAGACCCAGTACTTC.

The chain recombines TRBV6-5 with TRBJ1-5, with TRBD1 identical over 9 bases. V was pared by 5 bases and J by 6 bases, with 8 bases of the junction left unmatched. Per germline, CDR1 MNHEY and CDR2 SVGAGI. The CDR3 length is 15 residues. The CDR3 bases are TGTGCCAGCAGTACCACCTACAGGGGGCCTCAGCCCCAGCATTTT. This codes for CASSTTYRGPQPQHF.

The V gene is TRBV12-5, the J gene TRBJ2-7; D may be TRBD2 (5 bases). The CDR3 loop spans 12 amino acids. The germline V gene encodes CDR1 LGHNT and CDR2 FRNRAP. Trimming removed 6 bases from V and 3 bases from J, with 9 bases in between. The DNA for the CDR3 is TGTGCTAGTGGAGCACTAGACTACGAGCAGTACTTC. This sequence encodes CASGALDYEQYF.

This chain joins TRBV3-1 (or the pseudogene TRBV3-2) and TRBJ1-2, with TRBD1 matching over 7 bases. V was clipped by 1 base and J by 4 bases; unmatched bases: 6. This CDR3 spans 15 amino acids. The germline V gene encodes CDR1 LGHDT and CDR2 YNNKEL (reference sequence). CDR3 protein: CASSQVGRGVYGYTF. The CDR3 DNA follows: TGTGCCAGCAGCCAAGTCGGCAGGGGGGTCTATGGCTACACCTTC.

The table lists this clone with a count of one. The J gene is TRBJ2-5, the V gene TRBV10-3; maybe TRBD2 (6 bases). Germline assignment: CDR1 ENHRY and CDR2 SYGVKD. V was trimmed by 8 bases and J by 2 bases, leaving 12 bases between them. The CDR3 contains 13 residues. The CDR3 loop is CAISEGRQETQYF. As DNA, the CDR3 is TGTGCCATCTCGGAGGGGCGGCAAGAGACCCAGTACTTC.

CDR3 in DNA: TGTGCCACCAGTGATTTCACTAGGTTGTACTTC. Translating it yields CATSDFTRLYF. V usage is TRBV24-1 and J usage is TRBJ2-7, with D perhaps TRBD2 (5 bases). CDR1 and CDR2 from the germline V gene are KGHDR and SFDVKD. The V end lost 1 base, the J end lost 12 bases, and 9 bases lay between the germline ends. This CDR3 is built from 11 residues.

The chain combines TRBV24-1 with TRBJ2-3, with D maybe TRBD2 (7 bases). The CDR3 is 15 amino acids. Germline V gene sequence: CDR1 KGHDR, CDR2 SFDVKD. V shed 5 bases and J shed 4 bases, with 15 bases lying between them. CDR3 bases: TGTGCCACCAGTGTGTCAACGGGGGGCGCAGATACGCAGTATTTT. Its translation: CATSVSTGGADTQYF.

The J gene is TRBJ2-5, the V gene TRBV7-8; 9 bases are a match to TRBD1. The V gene's germline CDR1 is SGHVS and CDR2 FQNEAQ. The J segment lost 1 base and the V segment lost 5 bases, leaving 11 bases of the junction unmatched. This CDR3 has 17 amino acids. The CDR3 here is CASSRPRDRESQETQYF. The CDR3, as DNA: TGTGCCAGCAGCCGACCCAGGGACAGGGAATCCCAAGAGACCCAGTACTTC.

As DNA, the CDR3 is TGTGCCAGCAGCCCGGGTACAGATACGCAGTATTTT. Translation: CASSPGTDTQYF. The V and J genes are TRBV7-9 and TRBJ2-3; unclear D gene. The CDR3 contains 12 residues. The V gene's germline CDR1 is SEHNR and CDR2 FQNEAQ (reference sequence). Trimming removed 5 bases from V and 3 bases from J, with 6 bases in between.

The chain employs TRBV30 and TRBJ2-7, with 10 bases lining up with TRBD2. Losses at the gene ends were 0 bases for V and 4 bases for J; bases not matched to a gene: 6. This CDR3 region has 15 residues. Germline V gene sequence: CDR1 GTSNPN, CDR2 SVGIG (reference sequence). This chain's CDR3 is CAWSVRGLASYEQYF. CDR3 nucleotides: TGTGCCTGGAGTGTAAGGGGACTAGCGTCGTACGAGCAGTACTTC.

V gene TRBV28 combines with J gene TRBJ2-1; weak D call: TRBD2 (6 bases). CDR3 length: 14 amino acids. Germline V gene lookup returns CDR1 MDHEN and CDR2 SYDVKM. Between the trimmed V and J ends, which lost 6 bases and 5 bases, there was a span of 14 bases. The CDR3 is CASRPGGPNNEQFF. The CDR3 nucleotides read TGTGCCAGCAGGCCCGGGGGACCGAACAATGAGCAGTTCTTC. Together with reference TRBV28 and TRBJ2-1, the CDR3 gives the full variable domain: DVKVTQSSRYLVKRTGEKVFLECVQDMDHENMFWYRQDPGLGLRLIYFSYDVKMKEKGDIPEGYSVSREKKERFSLILESASTNQTSMYLCASRPGGPNNEQFFGPGTRLTVL.

The chain recombines TRBV4-1 with TRBJ1-3, with D possibly matching TRBD1 (5 bases). Trimming pared 0 bases from V and 2 bases from J, leaving 8 bases between. Germline V gene lookup returns CDR1 MGHRA and CDR2 YSYEKL. The CDR3 has 15 residues. The CDR3 DNA is TGCGCCAGCAGCCAAGAGCCAGGGACTGGAAACACCATATATTTT. It specifies CASSQEPGTGNTIYF.

J is TRBJ2-1 and V is TRBV6-4; no clear D gene. Trimming left V 2 bases short and J 4 bases short, with 12 bases between. CDR3 size: 15 residues. The germline V gene encodes CDR1 MRHNA and CDR2 SNTAGT. CDR3 sequence (DNA): TGTGCCAGCAGTGACAGCAGCTTCGGGTACAATGAGCAGTTCTTC. It codes for CASSDSSFGYNEQFF.

Points on this clone: The same CDR3 is also encoded by other DNA sequences in this sample. The chain is built from TRBV27 and TRBJ1-5; D remains unclear. The CDR3 covers 15 residues. CDR1 and CDR2 from the germline V gene are MNHEY and SMNVEV (reference sequence). Trimming left V 0 bases short and J 0 bases short, with 6 bases between. CDR3 in DNA: TGTGCCAGCAGTTTATCCAGGTATAGCAATCAGCCCCAGCATTTT. This sequence encodes CASSLSRYSNQPQHF.